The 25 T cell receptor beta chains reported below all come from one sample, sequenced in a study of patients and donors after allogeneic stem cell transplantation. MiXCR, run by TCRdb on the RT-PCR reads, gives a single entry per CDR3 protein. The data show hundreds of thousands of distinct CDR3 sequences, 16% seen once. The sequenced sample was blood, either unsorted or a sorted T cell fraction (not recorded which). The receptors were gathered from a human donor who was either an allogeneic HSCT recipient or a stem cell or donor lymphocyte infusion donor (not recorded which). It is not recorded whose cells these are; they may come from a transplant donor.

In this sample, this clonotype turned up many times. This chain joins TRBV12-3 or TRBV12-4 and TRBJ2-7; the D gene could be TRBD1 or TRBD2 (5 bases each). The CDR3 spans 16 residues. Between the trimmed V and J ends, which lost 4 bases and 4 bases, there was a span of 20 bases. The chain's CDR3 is CASSSFPGTVVYEQYF. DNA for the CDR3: TGTGCCAGCAGTTCTTTTCCCGGGACGGTGGTATACGAGCAGTACTTC.

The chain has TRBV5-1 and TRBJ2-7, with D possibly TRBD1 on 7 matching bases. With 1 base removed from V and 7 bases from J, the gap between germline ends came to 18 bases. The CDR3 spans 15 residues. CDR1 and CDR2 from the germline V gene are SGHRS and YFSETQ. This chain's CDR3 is CASSLSSRQGGEQYF. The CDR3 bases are TGCGCCAGCAGCTTGTCGAGTCGCCAGGGGGGAGAGCAGTACTTC.

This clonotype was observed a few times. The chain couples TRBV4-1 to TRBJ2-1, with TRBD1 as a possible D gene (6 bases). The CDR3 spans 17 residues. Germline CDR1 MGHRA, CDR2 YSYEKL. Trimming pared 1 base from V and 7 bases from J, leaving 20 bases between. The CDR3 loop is CASSQGVQGPRRNEQFF. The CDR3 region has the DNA TGCGCCAGCAGCCAAGGAGTACAGGGACCCCGTAGGAATGAGCAGTTCTTC.

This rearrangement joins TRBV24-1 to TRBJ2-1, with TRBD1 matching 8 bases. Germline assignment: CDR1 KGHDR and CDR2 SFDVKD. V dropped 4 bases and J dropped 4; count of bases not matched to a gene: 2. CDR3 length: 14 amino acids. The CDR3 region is CATSDRTGYNEQFF. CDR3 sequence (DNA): TGTGCCACCAGTGACCGGACAGGGTACAATGAGCAGTTCTTC.

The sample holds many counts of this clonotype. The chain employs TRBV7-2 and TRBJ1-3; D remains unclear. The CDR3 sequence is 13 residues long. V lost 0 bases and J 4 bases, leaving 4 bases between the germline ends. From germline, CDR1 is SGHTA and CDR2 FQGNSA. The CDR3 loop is CASSLATGNTIYF. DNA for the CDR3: TGTGCCAGCAGCTTAGCGACAGGAAACACCATATATTTT.

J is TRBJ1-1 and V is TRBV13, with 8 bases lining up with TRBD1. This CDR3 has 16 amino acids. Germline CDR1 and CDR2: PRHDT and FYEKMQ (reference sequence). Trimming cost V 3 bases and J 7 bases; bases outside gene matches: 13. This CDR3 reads CASSFAFSGGEVEAFF. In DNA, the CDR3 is TGTGCCAGCAGCTTTGCTTTCTCAGGGGGCGAGGTTGAAGCTTTCTTT. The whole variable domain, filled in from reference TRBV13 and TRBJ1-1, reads AAGVIQSPRHLIKEKRETATLKCYPIPRHDTVYWYQQGPGQDPQFLISFYEKMQSDKGSIPDRFSAQQFSDYHSELNMSSLELGDSALYFCASSFAFSGGEVEAFFGQGTRLTVV.

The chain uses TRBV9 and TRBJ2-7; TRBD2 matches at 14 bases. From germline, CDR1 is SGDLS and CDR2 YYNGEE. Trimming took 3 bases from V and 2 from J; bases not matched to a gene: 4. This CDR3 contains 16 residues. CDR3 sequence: CASSEGGLAGAYEQYF. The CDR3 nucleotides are TGTGCCAGCAGCGAGGGGGGACTAGCGGGAGCCTACGAGCAGTACTTC.

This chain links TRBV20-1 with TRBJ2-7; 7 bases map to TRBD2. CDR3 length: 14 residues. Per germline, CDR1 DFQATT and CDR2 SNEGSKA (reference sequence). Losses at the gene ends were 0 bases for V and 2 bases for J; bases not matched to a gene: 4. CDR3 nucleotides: TGCAGTGCTAGAGAAGGCGGGGGACCCTACGAGCAGTACTTC. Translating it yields CSAREGGGPYEQYF.

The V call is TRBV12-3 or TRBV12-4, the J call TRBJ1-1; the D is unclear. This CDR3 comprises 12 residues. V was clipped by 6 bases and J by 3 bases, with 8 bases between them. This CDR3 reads CASSPEYTEAFF. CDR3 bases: TGTGCCAGCAGCCCCGAGTACACTGAAGCTTTCTTT.

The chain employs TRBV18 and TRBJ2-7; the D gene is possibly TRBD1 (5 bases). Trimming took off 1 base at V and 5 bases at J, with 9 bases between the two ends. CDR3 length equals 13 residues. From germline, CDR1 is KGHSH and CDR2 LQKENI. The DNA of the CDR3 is TGTGCCAGCTCACCACGGCAGGACAACGAGCAGTACTTC. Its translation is CASSPRQDNEQYF.

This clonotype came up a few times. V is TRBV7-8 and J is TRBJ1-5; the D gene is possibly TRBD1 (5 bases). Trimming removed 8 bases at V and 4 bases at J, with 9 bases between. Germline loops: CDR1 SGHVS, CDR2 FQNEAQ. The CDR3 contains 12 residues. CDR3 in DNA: TGTGCCAGCTCCAGGGATAATCAGCCCCAGCATTTT. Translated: CASSRDNQPQHF. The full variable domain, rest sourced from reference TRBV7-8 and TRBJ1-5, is GAGVSQSPRYKVAKRGQDVALRCDPISGHVSLFWYQQALGQGPEFLTYFQNEAQLDKSGLPSDRFFAERPEGSVSTLKIQRTQQEDSAVYLCASSRDNQPQHFGDGTRLSIL.

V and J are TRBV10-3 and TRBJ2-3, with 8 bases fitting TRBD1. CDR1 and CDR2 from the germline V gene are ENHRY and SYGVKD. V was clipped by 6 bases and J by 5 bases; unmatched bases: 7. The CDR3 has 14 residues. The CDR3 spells CAIRPGQVIDTQYF. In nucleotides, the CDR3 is TGTGCCATCAGGCCGGGACAGGTTATAGATACGCAGTATTTT.

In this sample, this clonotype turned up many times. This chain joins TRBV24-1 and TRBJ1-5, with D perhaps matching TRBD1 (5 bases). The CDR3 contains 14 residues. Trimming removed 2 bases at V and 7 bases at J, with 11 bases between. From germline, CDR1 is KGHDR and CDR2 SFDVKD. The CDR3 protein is CATSDYRSGQPQHF. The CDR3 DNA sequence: TGTGCCACCAGTGATTACAGATCAGGGCAGCCCCAGCATTTT.

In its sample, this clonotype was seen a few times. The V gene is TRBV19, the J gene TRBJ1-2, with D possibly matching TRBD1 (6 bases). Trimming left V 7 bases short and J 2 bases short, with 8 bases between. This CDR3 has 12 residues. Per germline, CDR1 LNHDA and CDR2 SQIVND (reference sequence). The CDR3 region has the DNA TGTGCCAGTATGGACAGAAACTATGGCTACACCTTC. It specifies CASMDRNYGYTF.

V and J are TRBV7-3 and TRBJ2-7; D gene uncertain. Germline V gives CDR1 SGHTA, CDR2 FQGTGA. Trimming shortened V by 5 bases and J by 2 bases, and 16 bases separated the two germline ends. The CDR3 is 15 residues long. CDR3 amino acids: CASSAGATPTYEQYF. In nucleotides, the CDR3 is TGTGCCAGCAGCGCAGGCGCCACCCCCACCTACGAGCAGTACTTC.

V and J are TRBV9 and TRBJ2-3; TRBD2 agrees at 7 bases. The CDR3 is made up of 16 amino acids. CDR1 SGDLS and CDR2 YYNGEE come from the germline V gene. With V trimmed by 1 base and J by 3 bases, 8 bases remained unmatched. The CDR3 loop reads CASSVSAGVRTDTQYF. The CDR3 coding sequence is TGTGCCAGCAGCGTAAGTGCGGGAGTGAGGACAGATACGCAGTATTTT.

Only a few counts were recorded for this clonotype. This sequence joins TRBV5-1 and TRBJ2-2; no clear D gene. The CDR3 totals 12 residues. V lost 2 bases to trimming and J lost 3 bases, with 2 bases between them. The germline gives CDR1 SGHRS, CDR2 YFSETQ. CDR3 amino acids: CASSFDTGELFF. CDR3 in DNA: TGCGCCAGCAGCTTCGACACCGGGGAGCTGTTTTTT. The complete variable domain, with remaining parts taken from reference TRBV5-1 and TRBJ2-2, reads KAGVTQTPRYLIKTRGQQVTLSCSPISGHRSVSWYQQTPGQGLQFLFEYFSETQRNKGNFPGRFSGRQFSNSRSEMNVSTLELGDSALYLCASSFDTGELFFGEGSRLTVL.

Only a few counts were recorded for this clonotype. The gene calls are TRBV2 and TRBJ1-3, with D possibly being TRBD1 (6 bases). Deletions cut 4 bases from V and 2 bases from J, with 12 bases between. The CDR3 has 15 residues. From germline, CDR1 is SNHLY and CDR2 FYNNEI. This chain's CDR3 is CASSVFRGTGNTIYF. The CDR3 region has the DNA TGTGCCAGCAGTGTTTTCAGGGGAACTGGAAACACCATATATTTT.

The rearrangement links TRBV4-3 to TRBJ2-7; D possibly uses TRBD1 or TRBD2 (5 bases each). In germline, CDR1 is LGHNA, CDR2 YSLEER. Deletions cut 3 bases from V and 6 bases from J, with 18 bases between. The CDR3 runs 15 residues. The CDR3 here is CASSQGVKSEGEQYF. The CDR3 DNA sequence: TGCGCCAGCAGCCAGGGGGTGAAGTCTGAGGGCGAGCAGTACTTC.

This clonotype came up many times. The CDR3 reads CASSLPGNTGELFF. The CDR3 DNA is TGTGCCAGCAGCTTACCTGGAAACACCGGGGAGCTGTTTTTT. The V gene is TRBV7-9, the J gene TRBJ2-2; unclear D gene. This CDR3 contains 14 residues. Germline lookup yields CDR1 SEHNR and CDR2 FQNEAQ (reference sequence). Trimming took 2 bases from V and 2 from J, leaving 6 bases between them.

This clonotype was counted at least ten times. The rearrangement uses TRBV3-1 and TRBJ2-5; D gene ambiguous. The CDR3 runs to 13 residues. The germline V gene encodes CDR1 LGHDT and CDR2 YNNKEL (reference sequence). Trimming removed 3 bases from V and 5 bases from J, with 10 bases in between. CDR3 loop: CASSHSDSETQYF. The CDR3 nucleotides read TGTGCCAGCAGCCATTCGGATTCGGAGACCCAGTACTTC.

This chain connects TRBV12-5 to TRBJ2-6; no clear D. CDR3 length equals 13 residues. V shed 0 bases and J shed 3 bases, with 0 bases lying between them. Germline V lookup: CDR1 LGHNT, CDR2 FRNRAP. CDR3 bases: TGTGCTAGTGGTTTGGTTGGGGCCAACGTCCTGACTTTC. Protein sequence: CASGLVGANVLTF.

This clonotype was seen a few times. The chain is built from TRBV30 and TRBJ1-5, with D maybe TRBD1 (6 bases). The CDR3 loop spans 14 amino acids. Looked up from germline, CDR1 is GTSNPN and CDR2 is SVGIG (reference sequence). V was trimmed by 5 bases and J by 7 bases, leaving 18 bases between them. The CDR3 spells CAWGIEGGGQPQHF. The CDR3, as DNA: TGTGCCTGGGGCATAGAGGGGGGCGGGCAGCCCCAGCATTTT.

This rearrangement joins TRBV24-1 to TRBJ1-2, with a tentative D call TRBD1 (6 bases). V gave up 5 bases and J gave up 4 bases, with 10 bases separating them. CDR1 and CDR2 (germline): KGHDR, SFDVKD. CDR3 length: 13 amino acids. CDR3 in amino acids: CATSGQAFYGYTF. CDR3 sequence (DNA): TGTGCCACCAGTGGACAGGCCTTCTATGGCTACACCTTC.

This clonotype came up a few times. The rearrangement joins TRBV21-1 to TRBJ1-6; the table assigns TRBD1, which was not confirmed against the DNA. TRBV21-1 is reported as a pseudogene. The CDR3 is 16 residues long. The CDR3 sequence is CASSYRGTVNNSPLHF. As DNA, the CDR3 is TGTGCCAGCAGCTACAGGGGCACTGTTAATAATTCACCCCTCCACTTT.